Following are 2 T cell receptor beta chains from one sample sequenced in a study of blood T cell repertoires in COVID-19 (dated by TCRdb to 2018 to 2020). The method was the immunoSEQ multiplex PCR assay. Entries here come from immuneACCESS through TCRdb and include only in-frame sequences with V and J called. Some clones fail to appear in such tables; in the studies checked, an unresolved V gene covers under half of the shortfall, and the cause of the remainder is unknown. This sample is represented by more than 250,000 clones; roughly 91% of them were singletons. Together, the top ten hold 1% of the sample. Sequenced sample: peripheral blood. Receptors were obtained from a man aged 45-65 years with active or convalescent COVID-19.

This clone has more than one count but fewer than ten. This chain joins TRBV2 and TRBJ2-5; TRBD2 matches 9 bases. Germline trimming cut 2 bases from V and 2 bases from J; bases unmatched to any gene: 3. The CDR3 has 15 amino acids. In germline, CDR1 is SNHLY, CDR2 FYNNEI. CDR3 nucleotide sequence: TGTGCCAGCAGTGAAATGGCGGGGGGGCAAGAGACCCAGTACTTC. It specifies CASSEMAGGQETQYF.

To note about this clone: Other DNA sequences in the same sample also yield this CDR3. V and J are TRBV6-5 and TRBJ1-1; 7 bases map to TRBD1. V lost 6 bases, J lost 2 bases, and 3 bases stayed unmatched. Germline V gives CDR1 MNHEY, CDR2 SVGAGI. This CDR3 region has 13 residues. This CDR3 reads CASSRDRNTEAFF. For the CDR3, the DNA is TGTGCCAGCAGCCGGGACAGAAACACTGAAGCTTTCTTT.